This T cell receptor beta chain emerged from a study of T cell responses to AZD1222 COVID-19 vaccine. The CDR3 spans 16 residues. Trimming at V came to 5 bases and at J to 4 bases, leaving 8 bases not matched to a gene. Germline V lookup: CDR1 SGHTA, CDR2 FQGNSA. The count of this clone is one. As yet, its antigen is unknown. Study observations and caveats: Spike-specific TCR breadth and depth went up after people got two AZD1222 doses. Scientists sampled the repertoires only once the peak T cell response had passed. Within unmutated variant regions lay the reported targets of nearly half of spike-specific TCRs. Only 5 to 7 AZD1222 recipients tested seropositive at baseline.

TCRdb's copy holds only in-frame clones and misses some; the assay was immunoSEQ multiplex PCR. The sample has 150,000 to 200,000 clones, around 94% seen once; the top ten hold about 4.6%. The source was peripheral blood, collected 28 days after the second AZD1222 dose. The chain carries TRBV7-2 and TRBJ1-3; 10 bases are a match to TRBD1. The receptor's source is an adult who received the AZD1222 COVID-19 vaccine. This chain's CDR3 is CASSLPGQGRGNTIYF. The CDR3 coding sequence is TGTGCCAGCAGCCTTCCGGGACAGGGGAGGGGAAACACCATATATTTT.